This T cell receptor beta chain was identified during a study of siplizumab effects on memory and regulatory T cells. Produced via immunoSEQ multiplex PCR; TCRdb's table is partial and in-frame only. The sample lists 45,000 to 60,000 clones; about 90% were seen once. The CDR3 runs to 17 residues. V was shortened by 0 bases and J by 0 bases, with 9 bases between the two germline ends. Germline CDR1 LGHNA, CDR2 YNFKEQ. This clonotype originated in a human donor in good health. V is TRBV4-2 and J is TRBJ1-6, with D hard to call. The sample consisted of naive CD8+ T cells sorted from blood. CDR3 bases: TGTGCCAGCAGCCAAGATGCGGGATACTCCTATAATTCACCCCTCCACTTT. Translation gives CASSQDAGYSYNSPLHF.